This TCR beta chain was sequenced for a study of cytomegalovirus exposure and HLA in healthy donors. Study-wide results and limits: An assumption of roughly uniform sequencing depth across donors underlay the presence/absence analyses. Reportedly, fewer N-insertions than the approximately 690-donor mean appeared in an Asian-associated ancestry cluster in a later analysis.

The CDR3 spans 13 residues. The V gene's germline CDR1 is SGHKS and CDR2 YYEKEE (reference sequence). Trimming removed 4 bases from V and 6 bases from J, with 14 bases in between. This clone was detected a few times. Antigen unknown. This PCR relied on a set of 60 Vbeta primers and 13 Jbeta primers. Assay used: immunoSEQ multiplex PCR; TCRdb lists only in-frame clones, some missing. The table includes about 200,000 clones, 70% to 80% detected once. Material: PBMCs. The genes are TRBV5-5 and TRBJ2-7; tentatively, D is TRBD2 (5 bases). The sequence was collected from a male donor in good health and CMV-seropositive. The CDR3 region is CASSLQLASEQYF. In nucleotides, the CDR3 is TGTGCCAGCAGCCTTCAGCTAGCCTCCGAGCAGTACTTC.